The entry that follows covers one T cell receptor (beta chain) sequence. This sample was taken from a study of T cell responses to AZD1222 COVID-19 vaccine. Here immunoSEQ multiplex PCR was the method, and the copy in TCRdb shows in-frame clones only, minus some. The sample consists of 150,000 or so clones, more than 85% of them appearing once. V lost 7 bases to trimming and J lost 8 bases, with 23 bases between them. Germline V gene sequence: CDR1 LNHDA, CDR2 SQIVND (reference sequence). The CDR3 extends over 15 amino acids. The source material was peripheral blood, sampled after recovery from COVID-19. The TCR comes from an adult who had recovered from COVID-19. This chain links TRBV19 with TRBJ1-2; D perhaps matches TRBD1 (6 bases). This chain's CDR3 is CASNLGGTRSGGYTF. The CDR3 region has the DNA TGTGCCAGTAACCTTGGAGGGACAAGGAGCGGGGGCTACACCTTC.